This is a list of T cell receptor beta chains from one sample in a study of blood T cell dynamics during melanoma immunotherapy. The assay was immunoSEQ multiplex PCR, and TCRdb's table has in-frame clones only and misses some. The sample carries 7,000 to 10,000 clones, more than 80% recorded once. The specimen comprised blood, sampled from a patient treated with checkpoint blockade. Receptors were obtained from a human donor with melanoma. CDR3s include the opening cysteine and the closing phenylalanine or tryptophan. Each record gives: J gene, V gene, CDR3 protein.

TRBJ1-5 TRBV6-1 CASSEALPAGASNQPQHF
TRBJ1-1 TRBV6-6 CASFPAVFTEAFF
TRBJ2-3 TRBV28 CASSYTSGGLDTQYF
TRBJ1-1 TRBV19 CATTPLTGSTEAFF
TRBJ2-7 TRBV7-2 CASSFSGLDSYEQYF
TRBJ2-7 TRBV19 CASSSGSSYEQYF
TRBJ1-5 TRBV28 CASTGSYDQPQHF
TRBJ1-1 TRBV10-3 CAIKDRDYLNTEAFF
TRBJ2-7 TRBV7-2 CASSLAGTGIYYEQYF
TRBJ2-7 TRBV5-1 CASSLAGSGDYEQYF
TRBJ1-2 TRBV2 CASKKTGLDYGYTF
TRBJ1-3 TRBV6-5 CASSDRSSGNTIYF
TRBJ2-7 TRBV28 CASTRDSSEQYF
TRBJ2-6 TRBV27 CASSLLYGANVLTF
TRBJ2-1 TRBV27 CASSFSGATYNEQFF
NA TRBV2 CASSGPSYEQYF
TRBJ2-2 TRBV28 CASTGGYTGELFF
TRBJ1-1 TRBV25-1 CASSPGAAPRLNTEAFF
TRBJ2-7 TRBV6-1 CASSGIYGDRDSYEQYF
TRBJ2-1 TRBV14 CASSHVVGQGSYNEQFF
TRBJ2-7 TRBV6-1 CASSEKYGTALSYEQYF
TRBJ2-7 TRBV10-1 CASARRDGGKQYF
TRBJ1-2 TRBV14 CASSQVGARGYTF
TRBJ1-1 TRBV25-1 CASSIIGGWGDTEAFF
TRBJ2-7 TRBV19 CASPMRGRIYEQYF
TRBJ1-4 TRBV18 CASSPDMGGAATNEKLFF
TRBJ1-4 TRBV19 CASSILQRREKLFF
TRBJ1-1 TRBV5-1 CASSLSTGMNTEAFF
TRBJ2-7 TRBV7-9 CASSLVGYEQYF
TRBJ1-3 TRBV6-5 CASALRRVSGNTIYF
TRBJ2-1 TRBV7-6 CASSPRLAGGRNEQFF
TRBJ2-5 TRBV27 CASSLLARGSEQYF